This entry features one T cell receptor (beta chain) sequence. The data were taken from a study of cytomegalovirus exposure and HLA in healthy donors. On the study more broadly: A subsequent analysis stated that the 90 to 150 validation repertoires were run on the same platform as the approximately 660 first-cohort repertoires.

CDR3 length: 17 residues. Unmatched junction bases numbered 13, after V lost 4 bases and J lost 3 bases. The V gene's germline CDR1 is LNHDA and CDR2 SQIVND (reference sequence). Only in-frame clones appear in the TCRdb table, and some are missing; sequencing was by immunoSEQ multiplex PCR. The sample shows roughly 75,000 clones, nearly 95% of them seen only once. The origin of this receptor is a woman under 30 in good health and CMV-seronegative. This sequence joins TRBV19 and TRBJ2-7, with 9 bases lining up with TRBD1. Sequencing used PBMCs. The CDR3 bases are TGTGCCAGTAGTAGGACAGGGGCTCCGGACTTGGGCTACGAGCAGTACTTC. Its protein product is CASSRTGAPDLGYEQYF.